This is a list of T cell receptor beta chains from one sample in a study of regulatory T cells in long-lasting Graves disease. TCRdb reanalysed the multiplex PCR reads using MiXCR and keeps one entry per CDR3 protein. This table holds about 540,000 distinct CDR3 sequences, 13% found once. These data were likewise used in another study, on T cells in Graves' hyperthyroidism and ophthalmopathy.

Sequenced here: peripheral blood mononuclear cells (PBMCs), sampled at new diagnosis, from a patient treated with antithyroid drugs. These receptors were taken from a man between 25 and 39 years old with Graves disease. CDR3s include the opening cysteine and the closing phenylalanine or tryptophan. A D gene is named only where the DNA matches it firmly. Only some rows state a clone size, as once, few, many or a class for expanded clones.

clone_size | d_call | cdr3_length | j_call | v_call | cdr3_nt | cdr3_aa
many | TRBD1 | 15 | TRBJ1-2 | TRBV5-1 | TGCGCCAGCAGCCCTGGGACAGAACTTAACTATGGCTACACCTTC | CASSPGTELNYGYTF
many | TRBD1 | 13 | TRBJ2-7 | TRBV29-1 | TGCAGCGTTGATGTTAGGACAGGGGGAGAGCAGTACTTC | CSVDVRTGGEQYF
many | NA | 16 | TRBJ1-5 | TRBV28 | TGTGCCAGTGTGGCCGGCGGAGGGGGTGGCAATCAGCCCCAGCATTTT | CASVAGGGGGNQPQHF
many | TRBD1 | 13 | TRBJ1-2 | TRBV29-1 | TGCAGCGTTGAAGAGGACAGGTATTATGGCTACACCTTC | CSVEEDRYYGYTF
NA | TRBD1 | 15 | TRBJ2-7 | TRBV19 | TGTGCCAGTAGTATCTGGCAGGGGGCACAGGACGAGCAGTACTTC | CASSIWQGAQDEQYF
few | TRBD1 | 13 | TRBJ2-7 | TRBV5-5 | TGTGCCAGCAGCTTGACAGGGGAATCCGAGCAGTACTTC | CASSLTGESEQYF
NA | TRBD1 | 14 | TRBJ2-7 | TRBV30 | TGTGCCTGGAGTGTAGGGACAGGGGACTACGAGCAGTACTTC | CAWSVGTGDYEQYF
many | NA | 13 | TRBJ2-1 | TRBV5-6 | TGTGCCAGTGGCGTGGGCTCCTACAATGAGCAGTTCTTC | CASGVGSYNEQFF
many | NA | 16 | TRBJ2-1 | TRBV5-1 | TGCGCCAGCAGCTTGGACACAGGGGGACTAATCAATGAGCAGTTCTTC | CASSLDTGGLINEQFF
many | NA | 16 | TRBJ1-2 | TRBV25-1 | TGTGCCAGCAGTGAATACCAGGGCGGTGCCTACTATGGCTACACCTTC | CASSEYQGGAYYGYTF
many | NA | 14 | TRBJ2-5 | TRBV24-1 | TGTGCCACCAGTGATCGTTGGGGGGAAGAGACCCAGTACTTC | CATSDRWGEETQYF
NA | NA | 14 | TRBJ2-3 | TRBV4-1 | TGCGCCAGCAGCCAAGAGGGTTCCCCGGGTACGCAGTATTTT | CASSQEGSPGTQYF
many | NA | 14 | TRBJ2-3 | TRBV5-1 | TGCGCCAGCAGCTCCGGGGACCCAGGAGATACGCAGTATTTT | CASSSGDPGDTQYF
NA | TRBD1 | 13 | TRBJ1-5 | TRBV20-1 | TGCAGTGCTAGGGTACAGGGGACTCAGCCCCAGCATTTT | CSARVQGTQPQHF
many | NA | 14 | TRBJ2-3 | TRBV11-2 | TGTGCCAGCAGCTGGGGGGTCCGCACAGATACGCAGTATTTT | CASSWGVRTDTQYF
NA | NA | 15 | TRBJ2-1 | TRBV20-1 | TGCAGTGCTAGAGACAAAGGCGGACCATGGGACGGGGAGTTCTTC | CSARDKGGPWDGEFF